The following is a TCR beta chain sequence with its context. Its antigen is unidentified. In germline, CDR1 is SGHRS, CDR2 YFSETQ. CDR3 length equals 15 residues. V was shortened by 2 bases and J by 2 bases, with 13 bases between the two germline ends. These data originate in a study of shared clonotypes between healthy human individuals. Findings of the study overall: Across subsets, estimated richness was generally greater for naive than for memory populations. Naive CD4 clonotypes overlapped across a handful of donors at around 4.7%. An expected dependence of interdonor clonotype sharing on sequencing depth was noted.

Sequencing was performed with immunoSEQ multiplex PCR; in TCRdb, only in-frame clones are kept and a portion is missing. The data show around 990,000 clones, about 80% seen once. The chain has TRBV5-1 and TRBJ2-5; D perhaps matches TRBD1 (6 bases). Sequenced input: memory CD4+ T cells from PBMCs. Documented subset: CD45RA-negative fraction. This receptor was taken from a man younger than 35 in good health. Some clones in this sample may be carry-over from other donors' samples. As DNA, the CDR3 is TGCGCCAGCAGCTTCCTTGGGACATTGCAAGAGACCCAGTACTTC. Encoded protein: CASSFLGTLQETQYF.